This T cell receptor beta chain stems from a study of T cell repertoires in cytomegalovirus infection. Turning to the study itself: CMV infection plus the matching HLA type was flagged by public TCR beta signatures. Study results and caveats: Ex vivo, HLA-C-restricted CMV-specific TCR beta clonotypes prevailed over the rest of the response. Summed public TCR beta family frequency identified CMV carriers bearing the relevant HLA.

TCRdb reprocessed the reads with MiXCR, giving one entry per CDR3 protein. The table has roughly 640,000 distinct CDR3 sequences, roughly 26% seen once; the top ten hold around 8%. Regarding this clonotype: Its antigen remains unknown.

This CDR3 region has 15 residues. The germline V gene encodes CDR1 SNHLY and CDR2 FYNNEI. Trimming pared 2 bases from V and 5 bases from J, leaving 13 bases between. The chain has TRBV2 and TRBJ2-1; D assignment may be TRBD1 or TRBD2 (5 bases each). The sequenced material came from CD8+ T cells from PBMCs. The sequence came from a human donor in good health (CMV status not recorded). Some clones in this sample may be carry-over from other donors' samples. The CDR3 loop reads CASSEWGSPNNEQFF. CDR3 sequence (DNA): TGTGCCAGCAGTGAATGGGGGAGCCCTAACAATGAGCAGTTCTTC.